The rows below give T cell receptor beta chains drawn from one sample of a study of shared clonotypes between healthy human individuals. The protocol was immunoSEQ multiplex PCR, while the TCRdb copy is restricted to in-frame clones and leaves out a portion. The sample includes over 2 million clones, approximately 94% of them seen just once. Sequencing used naive CD8+ T cells sorted from blood. The receptors stem from a man aged 18 to 30 in good health. The CDR3 runs from the conserved cysteine through the conserved F or W. D genes are given only for firm matches. For some rows the clone size is stated as once, few or many, or as a class when expanded; others skip it.

TGTGCCTGTCGGAGAATTGACTCCTACGAGCAGTACTTC | CACRRIDSYEQYF | TRBJ2-7 | . | . | TRBV30
TGTGCCAGCAGTTTGAACAGGGCCTACGAGCAGTACTTC | CASSLNRAYEQYF | TRBJ2-7 | . | . | TRBV27
TGTGCCAGCAGTGAAGCACGCGGGAGCTCTGGAAACACCATATATTTT | CASSEARGSSGNTIYF | TRBJ1-3 | . | few | TRBV2
TGCGCCAGCAGCCTTGGCGGACAGGGGGACAGATCCTACAATGAGCAGTTCTTC | CASSLGGQGDRSYNEQFF | TRBJ2-1 | TRBD1 | . | TRBV4-1
TGTGCCAGCAGTTCGGCAGTGATTCTTCGCCGGGAGACCCAGTACTTC | CASSSAVILRRETQYF | TRBJ2-5 | . | . | TRBV6-5
TGTGCCAGCAGTCAACTAGCGGGAGGTGCCAATGAGCAGTTCTTC | CASSQLAGGANEQFF | TRBJ2-1 | TRBD2 | . | TRBV27
TGTGCTAGCAGCTTAGACCCCAGCGGGTACAATGAGCAGTTCTTC | CASSLDPSGYNEQFF | TRBJ2-1 | . | . | TRBV7-7
TGTGCCAGCAGCCCCGGGGGACAGGGAGACTACGAGCAGTACTTC | CASSPGGQGDYEQYF | TRBJ2-7 | TRBD1 | . | TRBV9
TGCGCCAGCAGCCAAGAAGGGGGAGGGGTTAACACCGGGGAGCTGTTTTTT | CASSQEGGGVNTGELFF | TRBJ2-2 | . | . | TRBV4-3
TGTGCCAGCCTCGGACAGGGGGCGCGGGAGCAGTACTTC | CASLGQGAREQYF | TRBJ2-7 | TRBD1 | . | TRBV6-6
TGTGCCAGCAGTTTCTCGCCCTACAATGAGCAGTTCTTC | CASSFSPYNEQFF | TRBJ2-1 | . | few | TRBV27
TGTGCCAGCAGCTTAGCGGAAGGATTTAGCAATCAGCCCCAGCATTTT | CASSLAEGFSNQPQHF | TRBJ1-5 | . | . | TRBV7-2
TGTGCCAGCAGTCAGGGGCGGTACACTGAAGCTTTCTTT | CASSQGRYTEAFF | TRBJ1-1 | . | few | TRBV27
TGCGCCAGCAGTGGAATCCGGGACAGGGAGGACGAGCAGTACTTC | CASSGIRDREDEQYF | TRBJ2-7 | TRBD1 | . | TRBV10-2
TGTGCCAGCAGCTTAGAAATGGTCTTGAGCTCCTACAATGAGCAGTTCTTC | CASSLEMVLSSYNEQFF | TRBJ2-1 | . | once | TRBV7-9
TGCGCCAGCAGCCAAGCCCGGGGGGACACTGAAGCTTTCTTT | CASSQARGDTEAFF | TRBJ1-1 | . | . | TRBV4-1
TGTGCCAGCAGCTTAGTCGCGGGGGGTCACAATGAGCAGTTCTTC | CASSLVAGGHNEQFF | TRBJ2-1 | TRBD2 | . | TRBV7-9
TGTGCCAGCAGCCCAGGGACTAATGAAAAACTGTTTTTT | CASSPGTNEKLFF | TRBJ1-4 | . | once | TRBV7-9
TGTGCCAGCAGTTACTCTTTGGGCTTCGGGGCCTACGAGCAGTACTTC | CASSYSLGFGAYEQYF | TRBJ2-7 | . | . | TRBV6-5
TGTGCCAGCAGTGAAGGGGTGACGAACACCGGGGAGCTGTTTTTT | CASSEGVTNTGELFF | TRBJ2-2 | . | . | TRBV2
TGTGCCAGCAGCCAAGATCGGGGCTCCCTTGACTCCTACAATGAGCAGTTCTTC | CASSQDRGSLDSYNEQFF | TRBJ2-1 | . | . | TRBV14
TGTGCCAGCAGTTACCCTCCCGGGGAGACCCAGTACTTC | CASSYPPGETQYF | TRBJ2-5 | . | . | TRBV6-6
TGTGCCAGCAGCGTAGCTGGGCAGGGGAACACTGAAGCTTTCTTT | CASSVAGQGNTEAFF | TRBJ1-1 | . | once | TRBV9
TGTGCCAGCAGCTTAGTGGTCTCCTTCCAAGAGACCCAGTACTTC | CASSLVVSFQETQYF | TRBJ2-5 | . | . | TRBV7-2
TGTGCCAGCAGTTCTGACAGGCCCCAGTACTTC | CASSSDRPQYF | TRBJ2-7 | . | . | TRBV28
TGTGCCAGAATGCTAAGCCAGGGCCACTGCTTTTATGGCTACACCTTC | CARMLSQGHCFYGYTF | TRBJ1-2 | . | . | TRBV5-3
TGTGCCAGCAGTTTAACATCCCCCTGGGGTGAGCAGTTCTTC | CASSLTSPWGEQFF | TRBJ2-1 | . | . | TRBV27
TGCGCCAGCAGTGGACCCAGAAACACAGATACGCAGTATTTT | CASSGPRNTDTQYF | TRBJ2-3 | . | . | TRBV10-1
TGTGCTAGTGTTTTGACAGGAAACTACGAGCAGTACTTC | CASVLTGNYEQYF | TRBJ2-7 | . | . | TRBV12-5
TGCGCCAGCAGCCCCTTAGGCGGGAACTCTGGAAACACCATATATTTT | CASSPLGGNSGNTIYF | TRBJ1-3 | . | . | TRBV4-3
TGTGCCAGCAGCCAGCCAGGGGGAGGCACCGGGGAGCTGTTTTTT | CASSQPGGGTGELFF | TRBJ2-2 | . | . | TRBV4-2
TGTGCCAGCAGCTGGGGACTAGCGGAAGGCGGGCTGGAGCAGTTCTTC | CASSWGLAEGGLEQFF | TRBJ2-1 | TRBD2 | . | TRBV13
TGTGCCAGTAGTACCAGGGAAGGAGGGGAGCTGTTTTTT | CASSTREGGELFF | TRBJ2-2 | . | . | TRBV19
TGTGCCAGCAGCGACGCGGGTTCTGGGGCCAACGTCCTGACTTTC | CASSDAGSGANVLTF | TRBJ2-6 | . | . | TRBV9
TGTGCCAGTAGTATCGGGACGGCTGCCTTCGAGCAGTACTTC | CASSIGTAAFEQYF | TRBJ2-7 | . | . | TRBV19
TGTGCCAGCAGTCTAGGCGCGGACAGGGTAATTAGCGAGCAGTACTTC | CASSLGADRVISEQYF | TRBJ2-7 | TRBD1 | . | TRBV27
TGTGCCAGCAGCCGGACAGGGATGAACACTGAAGCTTTCTTT | CASSRTGMNTEAFF | TRBJ1-1 | TRBD1 | . | TRBV7-2
TGCAGCGTTCGCCCGACAGGGGAGTATGAGCAGTTCTTC | CSVRPTGEYEQFF | TRBJ2-1 | TRBD1 | . | TRBV29-1
TGTGCCTGGGCGGGGATGATGAACACTGAAGCTTTCTTT | CAWAGMMNTEAFF | TRBJ1-1 | . | . | TRBV30
TGCGCCAGCAGCCTACCCGCGGGGGGGATATACAATGAGCAGTTCTTC | CASSLPAGGIYNEQFF | TRBJ2-1 | TRBD2 | . | TRBV10-2
TGTGCCAGCAGCTTAGACCCACTGATCTCTGGGGCCAACGTCCTGACTTTC | CASSLDPLISGANVLTF | TRBJ2-6 | . | . | TRBV11-2
TGTGCCAGCAGCTTGGGGGACAGTTACAATGAGCAGTTCTTC | CASSLGDSYNEQFF | TRBJ2-1 | TRBD1 | . | TRBV5-4
TGCAGCGTTGACTTAGGGGCGGGAGCTTACGAGCAGTACTTC | CSVDLGAGAYEQYF | TRBJ2-7 | TRBD2 | . | TRBV29-1
TGCGCCAGCAGCCAAGATCTCAGGGAGGACACTGAAGCTTTCTTT | CASSQDLREDTEAFF | TRBJ1-1 | . | . | TRBV4-1
TGCAGCGCTACTAGCGGGGGGGCAGGCGGGGAGCTGTTTTTT | CSATSGGAGGELFF | TRBJ2-2 | TRBD2 | . | TRBV29-1
TGTGCCTGGAATCAGGGTGGAGAAAAACTGTTTTTT | CAWNQGGEKLFF | TRBJ1-4 | . | . | TRBV30
TGTGCCAGCAGTTCCCGGGACACCGAGGATACCTACGAGCAGTACTTC | CASSSRDTEDTYEQYF | TRBJ2-7 | . | . | TRBV27
TGTGCCAGCTCACCACCGAATTTAGGGGGGGCAGATACGCAGTATTTT | CASSPPNLGGADTQYF | TRBJ2-3 | . | . | TRBV18
TGTGCCAGCAGCCAAACCATCGGGGCAGCAACTAATGAAAAACTGTTTTTT | CASSQTIGAATNEKLFF | TRBJ1-4 | . | . | TRBV27
TGCGCCAGCAGCCAAGTTTCGTACGAGCAGTTCTTC | CASSQVSYEQFF | TRBJ2-1 | . | . | TRBV4-3
TGTGCCAGCAGCTTAGGAGGTAGCCGGGAGACCCAGTACTTC | CASSLGGSRETQYF | TRBJ2-5 | . | . | TRBV7-9
TGTGCCAGCAGCCAAGATCCCTTCGGGGACACTGAAGCTTTCTTT | CASSQDPFGDTEAFF | TRBJ1-1 | . | . | TRBV14
TGTGCCAGCAGTTTTCGTCCGGGCACTGAAGCTTTCTTT | CASSFRPGTEAFF | TRBJ1-1 | . | . | TRBV28
TGTGCCAGCAGTTTATCGACGGTAGGCAATCAGCCCCAGCATTTT | CASSLSTVGNQPQHF | TRBJ1-5 | . | once | TRBV27